The source of this T cell receptor beta chain is a study of Ad26.COV2.S vaccination and SARS-CoV-2 variants. Study background: Donor joined the COV1001 Ad26.COV2.S trial arm.

The V segment lost 0 bases and the J segment 4 bases; nucleotides outside the gene matches: 3. CDR3 length: 17 residues. Germline values: CDR1 LGHDT, CDR2 YNNKEL (reference sequence). Treatment described: 15 to 20 received Ad26.COV2.S at low or high dose, single or two shots; roughly five received placebo; per-sample allocation not given. Day 63 after the first vaccine or placebo injection was the time point for sampling. Ad26.COV2.S expressed prefusion-stabilized spike from the original Wuhan strain. TCRdb keeps only in-frame clones here, not all; method: immunoSEQ multiplex PCR. The data show approximately 300,000 clones, with around 81% seen just once and approximately 2.2% held by the top ten. Overall study results and limits: Vaccinees reportedly had broad spike-specific CD8+ and CD4+ T cell responses.

Concerning this clone itself: Its antigen is not identified.

V is TRBV3-1 (or the pseudogene TRBV3-2) and J is TRBJ2-3, with 14 bases fitting TRBD2. The specimen was peripheral blood, collected in a trial of Ad26.COV2.S vaccine versus placebo. The TCR was taken from a person between 18 and 59 years old who received the Ad26.COV2.S COVID-19 vaccine or a placebo. This CDR3 is CASSQDGLAGGPDTQYF. For the CDR3, the DNA is TGTGCCAGCAGCCAAGATGGACTAGCGGGGGGTCCAGATACGCAGTATTTT.